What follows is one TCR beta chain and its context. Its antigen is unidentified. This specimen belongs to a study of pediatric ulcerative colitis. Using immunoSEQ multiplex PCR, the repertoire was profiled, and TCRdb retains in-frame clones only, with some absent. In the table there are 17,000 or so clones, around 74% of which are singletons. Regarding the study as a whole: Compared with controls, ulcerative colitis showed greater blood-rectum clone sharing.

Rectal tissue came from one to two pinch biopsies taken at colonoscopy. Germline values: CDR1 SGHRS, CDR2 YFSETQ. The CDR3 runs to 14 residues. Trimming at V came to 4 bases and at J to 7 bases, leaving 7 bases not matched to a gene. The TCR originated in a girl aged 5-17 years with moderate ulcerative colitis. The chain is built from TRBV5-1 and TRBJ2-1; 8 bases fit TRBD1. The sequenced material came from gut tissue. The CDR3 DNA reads TGCGCCAGCAGCGGGCAGGGGGCGGGTAATGAGCAGTTCTTC. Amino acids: CASSGQGAGNEQFF.